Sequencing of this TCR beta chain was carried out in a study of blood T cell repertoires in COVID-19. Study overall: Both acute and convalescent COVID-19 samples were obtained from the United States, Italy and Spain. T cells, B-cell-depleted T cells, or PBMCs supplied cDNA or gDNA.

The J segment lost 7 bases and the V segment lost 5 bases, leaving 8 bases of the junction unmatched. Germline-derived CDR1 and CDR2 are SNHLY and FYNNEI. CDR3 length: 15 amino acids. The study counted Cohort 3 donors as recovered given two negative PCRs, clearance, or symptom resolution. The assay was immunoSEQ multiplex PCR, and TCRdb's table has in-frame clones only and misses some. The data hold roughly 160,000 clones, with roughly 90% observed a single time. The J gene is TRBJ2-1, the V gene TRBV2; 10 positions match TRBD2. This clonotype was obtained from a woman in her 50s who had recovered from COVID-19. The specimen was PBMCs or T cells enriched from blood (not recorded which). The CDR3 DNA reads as TGTGCCAGCAGTAGCGGGAGGGCCCAAAGTAATGAGCAGTTCTTC. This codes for CASSSGRAQSNEQFF.